This T cell receptor beta chain is drawn from a study of T cell repertoires in cytomegalovirus infection. Study background: In public TCR beta signatures, there were indications of both CMV infection and matching HLA type. General study results and limits: Dominant in the ex vivo response were TCR beta clonotypes restricted by HLA-C and specific for CMV. Cumulative public TCR beta family frequency identified CMV carriers with the relevant HLA.

TCRdb re-derived calls from the reads in MiXCR, one entry per CDR3 protein. The repertoire includes 450,000 to 550,000 distinct CDR3 sequences, 16% of them detected once, and approximately 24% sits in the top ten. This clonotype has at least ten counts. Its antigen is not identified. The ends lost 3 bases at V and 2 bases at J; junction bases unmatched: 5. The CDR3 is 16 residues long. V and J are TRBV12-3 or TRBV12-4 and TRBJ2-5; 11 bases map to TRBD2. The sample comprised CD8+ T cells from PBMCs. The clonotype was recovered from a human donor in good health (CMV status not recorded). Some clones in this sample may be carry-over from other donors' samples. The CDR3 spells CASSLGTSGMQETQYF. CDR3 DNA: TGTGCCAGCAGTTTGGGGACTAGCGGAATGCAAGAGACCCAGTACTTC.